This T cell receptor (beta chain) was obtained from a study of T cells after yellow fever vaccination. Study-level information: Low-cell-number fractions underwent preparation using SMART-Seq v4 Ultra Low Input. Overall study findings and caveats: Clones from primary vaccination mostly reappeared after the booster (approximately 95% CD4, around 90% CD8).

Per the germline V gene, CDR1 is SGDLS and CDR2 is YYNGEE. The ends were cut back, 0 bases at V and 6 bases at J, with 11 bases in the middle. This CDR3 is 14 amino acids long. 5'RACE template switching produced TCR cDNA carrying a universal primer site and UMIs. TCRdb itself ran the 5' RACE reads through MiXCR, one entry per CDR3 protein. The sample yields approximately 180,000 distinct CDR3 sequences, approximately 6.2% seen once. Remarks on this clonotype: Its antigen remains unidentified.

This TCR was sampled from a man younger than 35 who received the YFV17D yellow fever vaccine. The V and J genes are TRBV9 and TRBJ2-3; possibly TRBD2 for D (5 bases). The sequenced sample was CD4+ T cells sorted from PBMCs, obtained on the day of the first yellow fever vaccination. Here the CDR3 reads CASSVASRQDTQYF. CDR3 DNA: TGTGCCAGCAGCGTAGCTAGCCGTCAGGATACGCAGTATTTT.